This entry lists 23 T cell receptor beta chains sequenced from one sample in a study of OX40 agonist ivuxolimab in advanced cancers. Sequencing was performed with immunoSEQ multiplex PCR; in TCRdb, only in-frame clones are kept and a portion is missing. The table has roughly 10,000 clones, approximately 91% seen once. Sample: CD4+ or CD8+ T cells sorted from blood, taken in a trial of the OX40 agonist ivuxolimab. The origin of the receptors is an adult with an advanced solid tumor such as melanoma, head and neck, liver or kidney cancer.

This clone was seen just once. The chain carries TRBV27 and TRBJ2-5, with D perhaps assigned TRBD1 or TRBD2 (7 bases each). The germline V gene has CDR1 MNHEY and CDR2 SMNVEV (reference sequence). The CDR3 extends over 16 amino acids. V was pared by 1 base and J by 1 base, with 13 bases between. The DNA of the CDR3 is TGTGCCAGCAGTTTATACGGGGGGACAGCCCAAGAGACCCAGTACTTC. Encoded protein: CASSLYGGTAQETQYF.

The chain combines TRBV6-5 with TRBJ2-5; the D call may be TRBD1 or TRBD2 (5 bases each). The CDR3 loop spans 15 amino acids. V shed 3 bases and J shed 2 bases, with 13 bases lying between them. The germline CDR1 and CDR2 sequences are MNHEY and SVGAGI. The CDR3 DNA follows: TGTGCCAGCAGTTATTTCCAGGGAGCACAAGAGACCCAGTACTTC. The encoded protein is CASSYFQGAQETQYF.

The CDR3 DNA is TGTGCCAGCAGCTCCAGGGGTCCTGAAGCTTTCTTT. Amino acid sequence: CASSSRGPEAFF. The chain has TRBV7-9 and TRBJ1-1; tentative D call: TRBD1 (6 bases). Per the germline V gene, CDR1 is SEHNR and CDR2 is FQNEAQ (reference sequence). The CDR3 spans 12 residues. Deletions cut 4 bases from V and 6 bases from J, with 9 bases between.

This chain joins TRBV9 and TRBJ1-4, with a possible D match to TRBD1 (6 bases). Trimming left V 3 bases short and J 4 bases short, with 13 bases between. The CDR3 covers 15 residues. Germline loops: CDR1 SGDLS, CDR2 YYNGEE. DNA for the CDR3: TGTGCCAGCAGCGCCGCGGGGGGCTTTAATGAAAAACTGTTTTTT. This sequence encodes CASSAAGGFNEKLFF.

With regard to this clone: The junction departs from the called germline gene at one end, perhaps through a read error. The chain joins TRBV11-2 to TRBJ2-7; tentatively, D is TRBD2 (7 bases). CDR1 and CDR2 (germline): SGHAT, FQNNGV. The CDR3 is made up of 12 amino acids. The CDR3 spells CASSLAGRGSTF. The CDR3 nucleotides read TGTGCCAGCAGCTTAGCTGGGAGGGGGAGCACCTTC. The variable domain in full, with the rest retrieved from reference TRBV11-2 and TRBJ2-7, is EAGVAQSPRYKIIEKRQSVAFWCNPISGHATLYWYQQILGQGPKLLIQFQNNGVVDDSQLPKDRFSAERLKGVDSTLKIQPAKLEDSAVYLCASSLAGRGSTFGPGTRLTVT.

The rearrangement joins TRBV11-2 to TRBJ1-6, with 8 bases fitting TRBD1. J gave up 1 base and V 3 bases, and 2 bases lay outside the gene matches. In germline, CDR1 is SGHAT, CDR2 FQNNGV. This CDR3 has 16 amino acids. CDR3 region: CASSLTGESYNSPLHF. For the CDR3, the DNA is TGTGCCAGCAGCTTGACAGGGGAGTCCTATAATTCACCCCTCCACTTT.

The V call is TRBV19, the J call TRBJ2-1, with 9 bases matching TRBD2. CDR1 is LNHDA, CDR2 SQIVND, per germline (reference sequence). This CDR3 spans 16 amino acids. V gave up 3 bases and J gave up 6 bases; unmatched junction bases: 9. The CDR3 spells CASSISSGGSLNEQFF. As DNA, the CDR3 is TGTGCCAGTAGTATCAGCAGCGGGGGGAGTCTCAATGAGCAGTTCTTC.

CDR3 nucleotide sequence: TGTGCCAGCAGCTTTTCCCCGACAGGGCTCCAAGACACTGAAGCTTTCTTT. It yields the protein CASSFSPTGLQDTEAFF. The chain uses TRBV5-5 and TRBJ1-1; 7 bases match TRBD1. The CDR3 extends over 17 amino acids. V was clipped by 2 bases and J by 3 bases; unmatched bases: 13. The germline V gene has CDR1 SGHKS and CDR2 YYEKEE (reference sequence).

This clone showed up just a few times. The V call is TRBV29-1, the J call TRBJ2-3; D remains ambiguous. V lost 3 bases and J 7 bases, leaving 11 bases between the germline ends. There are 12 residues in the CDR3. Germline CDR1 reads SQVTM; CDR2 reads ANQGSEA. The CDR3 DNA follows: TGCAGCGTTGAGGCCCACGAGAATACGCAGTATTTT. It specifies CSVEAHENTQYF.

The rearrangement links TRBV19 to TRBJ1-4; D is unclear. The germline CDR1 and CDR2 sequences are LNHDA and SQIVND (reference sequence). The CDR3 has 17 residues. Between the trimmed V and J ends, which lost 1 base and 7 bases, there was a span of 19 bases. The CDR3 sequence is CASSIVPGGHALEKLFF. CDR3 bases: TGTGCCAGTAGTATAGTGCCCGGCGGTCACGCTCTTGAAAAACTGTTTTTT.

This sequence joins TRBV11-2 and TRBJ2-7; D gene uncertain. The CDR3 has 14 residues. Germline CDR1 reads SGHAT; CDR2 reads FQNNGV. Trimming cost V 3 bases and J 2 bases, with 11 bases left between them. The CDR3 loop is CASSFDAGTYEQYF. As DNA, the CDR3 is TGTGCCAGCAGCTTCGATGCAGGAACCTACGAGCAGTACTTC.

The V and J genes are TRBV7-9 and TRBJ1-1; D call uncertain. Germline V gene data show CDR1 as SEHNR and CDR2 as FQNEAQ (reference sequence). V was shortened by 1 base and J by 0 bases, with 6 bases between the two germline ends. This CDR3 is built from 14 residues. CDR3: CASSLGKMNTEAFF. The CDR3 DNA sequence: TGTGCCAGCAGCTTAGGTAAGATGAACACTGAAGCTTTCTTT.

The gene calls are TRBV9 and TRBJ2-5; the match to TRBD2 covers 15 bases. CDR1 is SGDLS, CDR2 YYNGEE, per germline. The CDR3 has 17 amino acids. After removal of 2 bases from V and 1 base from J, the junction contained 3 bases not matched to a gene. The CDR3 here is CASSVGTSGGPQETQYF. The DNA for the CDR3 is TGTGCCAGCAGCGTCGGGACTAGCGGGGGGCCCCAAGAGACCCAGTACTTC.

This rearrangement joins TRBV29-1 to TRBJ2-1, with 14 bases aligning to TRBD2. The J segment lost 10 bases and the V segment lost 4 bases, leaving 15 bases of the junction unmatched. CDR1 and CDR2 from the germline V gene are SQVTM and ANQGSEA. CDR3 length: 17 residues. The CDR3 sequence is CSVGGTSGGLIKEEQFF. The CDR3 nucleotides read TGCAGCGTTGGAGGGACTAGCGGGGGCCTAATCAAAGAGGAGCAGTTCTTC.

The V call is TRBV11-3, the J call TRBJ1-6; unclear D gene. CDR1 SGHNT and CDR2 YENEEA come from the germline V gene. The V gene lost 5 bases and the J gene lost 9 bases, with 11 bases spanning the gap. The CDR3 loop spans 13 amino acids. CDR3 nucleotides: TGTGCCAGCAGCCCTTCCCGGGGTTCACCCCTCCACTTT. This encodes CASSPSRGSPLHF.

CDR3 DNA: TGTGCCAGCAGTGCGGGACACGGGGGAACCGGGGAGCTGTTTTTT. It yields the protein CASSAGHGGTGELFF. The V call is TRBV6-5, the J call TRBJ2-2; D could derive from TRBD1 or TRBD2 (6 bases each). CDR1 is MNHEY, CDR2 SVGAGI, per germline. V was clipped by 5 bases and J by 5 bases, with 15 bases between them. This CDR3 has 15 amino acids.

The V and J genes are TRBV28 and TRBJ2-3; the match to TRBD2 covers 7 bases. With V trimmed by 3 bases and J by 4 bases, 4 bases remained unmatched. This CDR3 comprises 14 residues. Per the germline V gene, CDR1 is MDHEN and CDR2 is SYDVKM. Here the CDR3 DNA reads TGTGCCAGCAGTTTCAGCGGGGTGCCAGATACGCAGTATTTT. Translated: CASSFSGVPDTQYF.

The chain employs TRBV6-5 and TRBJ2-2; D perhaps matches TRBD1 (5 bases). The ends were cut back, 7 bases at V and 4 bases at J, with 16 bases in the middle. This CDR3 has 15 amino acids. Germline-derived CDR1 and CDR2 are MNHEY and SVGAGI. The DNA of the CDR3 is TGTGCCAGCATGACGGCTTGGGGCGGCACCGGGGAGCTGTTTTTT. Its protein product is CASMTAWGGTGELFF.

This rearrangement joins TRBV6-1 to TRBJ1-2; tentatively, D is TRBD1 (6 bases). Germline CDR1 MNHNS, CDR2 SASEGT. Deletions cut 1 base from V and 8 bases from J, with 14 bases between. This CDR3 spans 14 amino acids. The CDR3 is CASSEVGGMGGYTF. CDR3 nucleotide sequence: TGTGCCAGCAGTGAAGTAGGGGGGATGGGCGGCTACACCTTC.

The CDR3 DNA reads as TGTGCCAGTAGTATTATGGGGGCTAGCAATCAGCCCCAGCATTTT. It is translated as CASSIMGASNQPQHF. The chain carries TRBV19 and TRBJ1-5; maybe TRBD1 (6 bases). The ends were cut back, 3 bases at V and 0 bases at J, with 9 bases in the middle. CDR1 is LNHDA, CDR2 SQIVND, per germline (reference sequence). The length of the CDR3 is 15 residues. The full variable domain, in which reference TRBV19 and TRBJ1-5 provide the parts outside the CDR3, is DGGITQSPKYLFRKEGQNVTLSCEQNLNHDAMYWYRQDPGQGLRLIYYSQIVNDFQKGDIAEGYSVSREKKESFPLTVTSAQKNPTAFYLCASSIMGASNQPQHFGDGTRLSIL.

The chain has TRBV13 and TRBJ2-5; 16 nucleotides agree with TRBD2. The ends lost 5 bases at V and 5 bases at J; junction bases unmatched: 8. The CDR3 contains 17 residues. Germline V lookup: CDR1 PRHDT, CDR2 FYEKMQ (reference sequence). The CDR3: CASSLGLAGGLVETQYF. CDR3 nucleotides: TGTGCCAGCAGCCTGGGACTAGCGGGGGGGTTGGTGGAGACCCAGTACTTC.

The chain employs TRBV27 and TRBJ1-4; TRBD1 agrees at 8 bases. CDR1 and CDR2 (germline): MNHEY, SMNVEV (reference sequence). This CDR3 is built from 14 residues. After removal of 4 bases from V and 2 bases from J, the junction contained 0 bases not matched to a gene. As DNA, the CDR3 is TGTGCCAGCAGTTCAGGGGGCACTAATGAAAAACTGTTTTTT. It is translated as CASSSGGTNEKLFF.

The rearrangement uses TRBV19 and TRBJ2-7; TRBD2 is a possible D gene (5 bases). Germline V gene sequence: CDR1 LNHDA, CDR2 SQIVND (reference sequence). The V gene lost 1 base and the J gene lost 5 bases, with 9 bases spanning the gap. This CDR3 comprises 13 residues. CDR3 sequence reads: CASSIGGRDEQYF. For the CDR3, the DNA is TGTGCCAGTAGTATAGGAGGGCGCGACGAGCAGTACTTC.